This T cell receptor (beta chain) was found in a study of beta chain features in type 1 diabetes. Findings and caveats of the study: For Type 1 diabetes patients, all four CD4+ subsets carried TCRB CDR3s that were moderately but significantly shorter.

Reverse transcribing all isolated RNA meant expressed TCRB transcripts were sequenced. Sequencing used immunoSEQ multiplex PCR; TCRdb keeps in-frame clones, though not all of them. The sample lists 310,000 or so clones; around 8.5% were seen once. V was pared by 0 bases and J by 4 bases, with 12 bases between. CDR1 ENHRY and CDR2 SYGVKD come from the germline V gene. The CDR3 runs to 15 residues. Only a few counts were recorded for this clone. Its antigen is still unknown. Sequencing was done on a sample of central memory CD4+ T cells from blood. The origin of this receptor is a man aged 30-40 years with type 1 diabetes. The chain has TRBV10-3 and TRBJ2-5, with no clear D. CDR3 DNA sequence: TGTGCCATCAGTGAGTCTGCCAGCCAGGCAGAGACCCAGTACTTC. Translating gives CAISESASQAETQYF.